At least ten counts were recorded for the clone carrying this TCR beta chain. Its specificity is not known. Semi-nested PCR with Nested Universal Primer A followed constant-region reverse priming of full-length variable regions. Via MiXCR, TCRdb re-called the 5' RACE reads, giving one row per CDR3 protein. This table has 8,000 to 10,000 distinct CDR3 sequences, less than 30% appearing once. This CDR3 region has 12 residues. V was shortened by 2 bases and J by 5 bases, with 3 bases between the two germline ends. CDR1 KGHDR and CDR2 SFDVKD come from the germline V gene. Cells sorted as Tregs were CD4+, CD25+ and CD127-/low. Broader study findings: Larger-cohort validation covered only one TCR beta V-J rearrangement.

The material sequenced was Tregs sorted from blood. This sequence originates from a female donor with breast cancer. The J gene is TRBJ2-1, the V gene TRBV24-1; D not certain. The CDR3 region is CATSDWHNEQFF. The CDR3 nucleotides are TGTGCCACCAGTGATTGGCACAATGAGCAGTTCTTC.